Listed below are T cell receptor beta chains from one sample, sequenced in a study of PD-L1 blockade in urothelial cancer. Only in-frame clones appear in the TCRdb table, and some are missing; sequencing was by immunoSEQ multiplex PCR. The sample records about 72,000 clones, 75% to 90% being singletons. This material consisted of PBMCs, taken around atezolizumab (anti-PD-L1) treatment. These receptors came from a man aged 55 to 70 with urothelial cancer. Both conserved end residues are trimmed from each CDR3. Size values are once, few and many counts, or a class for expanded clones, and some rows have none.

v_gene	abundance	len	j_gene	CDR3aa
TRBV11-2	.	12	TRBJ2-1	ASSLERLANEQF
TRBV29-1	once	13	TRBJ2-1	SASSGGPSYNEQF
TRBV28	.	13	TRBJ2-7	ASSLEGGVSYEQY
TRBV6-5	.	13	TRBJ2-2	ASRGAGAGTGELF
TRBV30	.	13	TRBJ2-1	AWSVIPGGGNEQF
TRBV7-7	.	12	TRBJ2-5	ASSLAGTRETQY
TRBV27	.	13	TRBJ2-3	ASSPHRTGSNTQY
TRBV21-1	.	14	TRBJ2-4	ASSGLAGLAKNIQY
TRBV19	.	15	TRBJ2-7	ASRGTGGISSSREQY
TRBV2	.	13	TRBJ1-4	ASRAPSGANEKLF
TRBV6-1	.	12	TRBJ1-2	ASSGGQANYGYT
TRBV9	.	12	TRBJ1-5	ASSAQGSNQPQH
TRBV9	.	13	TRBJ2-3	ASSGERGGPDTQY
TRBV6-6	once	12	TRBJ1-5	ASTSRQGNQPQH
TRBV11-1	.	12	TRBJ2-7	ASSFMDRGYEQY
TRBV6-1	.	12	TRBJ1-3	ASSDRGHGNTIY
TRBV6-1	.	14	TRBJ2-3	ASSERAGGMRDTQY
TRBV5-1	.	13	TRBJ2-5	ASSTSGGARETQY
TRBV6-5	.	13	TRBJ1-2	ASSLQEGGVVGYT
TRBV2	.	14	TRBJ2-5	ASSVGRGVRQETQY
TRBV11-2	few	13	TRBJ1-6	ASSSESFGHSPLH
TRBV30	.	13	TRBJ1-1	AWNTPGQVITEAF
TRBV7-8	.	10	TRBJ2-7	ASSLGPLEQY
TRBV2	few	10	TRBJ1-5	ASRGNRDTQH
TRBV5-1	.	11	TRBJ1-2	ASSLAGDYGYT
TRBV5-6	.	13	TRBJ1-3	ASSYQRVSGNTIY
TRBV2	.	14	TRBJ1-4	ASIKNQGVTNEKLF
TRBV6-1	once	13	TRBJ2-2	ASSGVGEGTGELF
TRBV4-3	.	14	TRBJ1-2	ASSQRGETGVYGYT
TRBV7-6	.	11	TRBJ2-7	ASSSQGLYEQY
TRBV4-2	.	13	TRBJ1-1	ASSQELRGNTEAF
TRBV11-3	.	10	TRBJ1-2	ASSSGQGIYT